This passage covers 17 T cell receptor beta chains from one sample sequenced in a study of shared clonotypes between healthy human individuals. The naive CD8 fraction comprised CD45RO-negative cells positively selected for CCR7 and excluded terminally differentiated effector memory CD45RA+ cells. Generated by immunoSEQ multiplex PCR, the TCRdb table keeps only in-frame clones and is missing some. The data show 2 million or so clones, approximately 95% seen once. Specimen: naive CD8+ T cells sorted from blood. These receptors originate from a man aged 18 to 29 in good health.

CDR3 sequence (DNA): TGTGCCAGCAGTTTATACAGGGGATCGGACACCGGGGAGCTGTTTTTT. It translates to CASSLYRGSDTGELFF. The genes are TRBV28 and TRBJ2-2, with TRBD1 matching over 7 bases. CDR3 length equals 16 residues. J lost 3 bases, V lost 1 base, and 5 bases had no gene match. Germline V gives CDR1 MDHEN, CDR2 SYDVKM. The full variable domain, rest sourced from reference TRBV28 and TRBJ2-2, is DVKVTQSSRYLVKRTGEKVFLECVQDMDHENMFWYRQDPGLGLRLIYFSYDVKMKEKGDIPEGYSVSREKKERFSLILESASTNQTSMYLCASSLYRGSDTGELFFGEGSRLTVL.

The J gene is TRBJ2-5, the V gene TRBV2; 7 nucleotides align to TRBD2. The CDR3 covers 14 residues. V dropped 4 bases and J dropped 5; count of bases not matched to a gene: 7. Germline V lookup: CDR1 SNHLY, CDR2 FYNNEI. The CDR3 nucleotides are TGTGCCAGCAGTGGGGGAGGGATCGAGGAGACCCAGTACTTC. Amino acids: CASSGGGIEETQYF.

This rearrangement joins TRBV7-8 to TRBJ1-4; TRBD1 agrees at 9 bases. Germline V CDR1 and CDR2: SGHVS, FQNEAQ. Losses at the gene ends were 10 bases for V and 8 bases for J; bases not matched to a gene: 11. The CDR3 totals 14 residues. The CDR3 DNA reads as TGTGCCACCAGGGAGACAGGGGGACGGGAAAAACTGTTTTTT. Translated, it gives CATRETGGREKLFF.

The rearrangement links TRBV7-2 to TRBJ2-3; 8 nucleotides agree with TRBD2. The CDR3 length is 16 residues. V was pared by 5 bases and J by 2 bases, with 9 bases of the junction left unmatched. The germline V gene encodes CDR1 SGHTA and CDR2 FQGNSA. CDR3 region: CASSGYSGTTTDTQYF. Written as DNA, the CDR3 is TGTGCCAGCAGCGGGTATAGCGGGACTACCACAGATACGCAGTATTTT.

Only one count was recorded for this clone. The chain is built from TRBV4-1 and TRBJ2-7, with TRBD1 matching 12 bases. This CDR3 comprises 16 residues. J was trimmed by 7 bases and V by 0 bases; bases with no gene match: 7. The germline CDR1 and CDR2 sequences are MGHRA and YSYEKL. The CDR3 here is CASSQDGDRGRGEQYF. The CDR3 DNA is TGCGCCAGCAGCCAAGATGGGGACAGGGGGCGTGGAGAGCAGTACTTC.

The rearrangement links TRBV4-3 to TRBJ2-7; D is unclear. Germline assignment: CDR1 LGHNA and CDR2 YSLEER. Trimming left V 4 bases short and J 0 bases short, with 10 bases between. The CDR3 loop spans 14 amino acids. This CDR3 reads CASSLEEASYEQYF. For the CDR3, the DNA is TGCGCCAGCAGCCTAGAGGAAGCCTCCTACGAGCAGTACTTC.

In this sample, this clone turned up once. This chain connects TRBV11-2 to TRBJ2-2; D not certain. Trimming left V 2 bases short and J 9 bases short, with 7 bases between. Germline lookup yields CDR1 SGHAT and CDR2 FQNNGV. This CDR3 region has 12 residues. The CDR3 is CASSLLPRELFF. The CDR3 nucleotides read TGTGCCAGCAGCTTATTACCCCGGGAGCTGTTTTTT.

As regards this clone: Additional DNA sequences in this sample encode the identical CDR3. The chain employs TRBV29-1 and TRBJ2-2; D not resolved. The CDR3 is 13 residues long. Trimming took 4 bases from V and 1 from J, leaving 7 bases between them. Germline-derived CDR1 and CDR2 are SQVTM and ANQGSEA. The CDR3: CSVGLLNTGELFF. CDR3 bases: TGCAGCGTTGGACTCCTGAACACCGGGGAGCTGTTTTTT.

This chain links TRBV7-9 with TRBJ1-2; D may be TRBD1 (6 bases). Trimming removed 8 bases from V and 6 bases from J, with 13 bases in between. The germline V gene has CDR1 SEHNR and CDR2 FQNEAQ (reference sequence). CDR3 length: 12 residues. Written as DNA, the CDR3 is TGTGCCAGCCTGGGGAGACAGGATGGCTACACCTTC. Protein: CASLGRQDGYTF.

This clone was recorded once. This sequence joins TRBV11-2 and TRBJ1-1; the D gene is possibly TRBD1 (5 bases). The CDR3 covers 14 residues. CDR1 and CDR2 (germline): SGHAT, FQNNGV. Trimming removed 3 bases from V and 1 base from J, with 9 bases in between. The CDR3 reads CASSFRAQNTEAFF. The CDR3, as DNA: TGTGCCAGCAGCTTCAGGGCACAGAACACTGAAGCTTTCTTT.

CDR3 nucleotides: TGTGCCAGCACCCGACTCGAGTTTAGCACAGATACGCAGTATTTT. It specifies CASTRLEFSTDTQYF. The gene calls are TRBV5-6 and TRBJ2-3; D unclear. Trimming removed 6 bases at V and 0 bases at J, with 14 bases between. The CDR3 loop spans 15 amino acids. CDR1 and CDR2 (germline): SGHDT, YYEEEE.

The J gene is TRBJ1-4, the V gene TRBV27; D remains ambiguous. V was trimmed by 10 bases and J by 5 bases, leaving 2 bases between them. This CDR3 is 9 amino acids long. CDR1 is MNHEY, CDR2 SMNVEV, per germline (reference sequence). CDR3 protein: CATNEKLFF. DNA for the CDR3: TGTGCCACGAATGAAAAACTGTTTTTT. Complete variable domain (other parts from reference TRBV27 and TRBJ1-4): EAQVTQNPRYLITVTGKKLTVTCSQNMNHEYMSWYRQDPGLGLRQIYYSMNVEVTDKGDVPEGYKVSRKEKRNFPLILESPSPNQTSLYFCATNEKLFFGSGTQLSVL.

The chain carries TRBV13 and TRBJ2-3, with D possibly matching TRBD2 (5 bases). V was trimmed by 3 bases and J by 4 bases, leaving 8 bases between them. This CDR3 contains 13 residues. The germline V gene encodes CDR1 PRHDT and CDR2 FYEKMQ (reference sequence). The DNA for the CDR3 is TGTGCCAGCAGCTTCGGGGAAGCAGATACGCAGTATTTT. Translation: CASSFGEADTQYF.

This rearrangement joins TRBV11-2 to TRBJ1-6; D is possibly TRBD1 (5 bases). V lost 2 bases to trimming and J lost 11 bases, with 16 bases between them. Germline CDR1 and CDR2: SGHAT and FQNNGV. This CDR3 spans 15 amino acids. The CDR3 DNA reads TGTGCCAGCAGCTTATTCCCCGCCGGGACCCCACCCCTCCACTTT. Translation gives CASSLFPAGTPPLHF. The whole variable domain, remainder taken from reference TRBV11-2 and TRBJ1-6, is EAGVAQSPRYKIIEKRQSVAFWCNPISGHATLYWYQQILGQGPKLLIQFQNNGVVDDSQLPKDRFSAERLKGVDSTLKIQPAKLEDSAVYLCASSLFPAGTPPLHFGNGTRLTVT.

This clone has only a few counts. Additional DNA sequences in this sample encode the identical CDR3. This rearrangement joins TRBV30 to TRBJ2-7, with 7 bases aligning to TRBD1. CDR1 is GTSNPN and CDR2 is SVGIG in the germline V gene (reference sequence). CDR3 length: 13 residues. With V trimmed by 8 bases and J by 7 bases, 14 bases remained unmatched. Here the CDR3 reads CARARQGRGEQYF. The CDR3 DNA is TGTGCCCGAGCTCGACAGGGACGGGGAGAGCAGTACTTC.

This chain connects TRBV7-9 to TRBJ1-4, with D uncertain. CDR3 length equals 13 residues. V was pared by 1 base and J by 3 bases, with 3 bases between. Germline CDR1 reads SEHNR; CDR2 reads FQNEAQ (reference sequence). CDR3 DNA sequence: TGTGCCAGCAGCTTAGGAGCTAATGAAAAACTGTTTTTT. This codes for CASSLGANEKLFF.

The V call is TRBV28, the J call TRBJ2-3; D uncertain. This CDR3 comprises 13 residues. The V end was cut by 5 bases, the J end by 2 bases, with 8 bases between. The germline V gene has CDR1 MDHEN and CDR2 SYDVKM. CDR3: CASSMTLTDTQYF. The CDR3 DNA follows: TGTGCCAGCAGTATGACTCTCACAGATACGCAGTATTTT.